This TCR beta chain originates from a study of blood T cells in healthy people across ages. Germline assignment: CDR1 SEHNR and CDR2 FQNEAQ (reference sequence). The CDR3 length is 17 residues. V was trimmed by 5 bases and J by 3 bases, leaving 19 bases between them. Only a few counts were recorded for this clonotype. Primed by a sample-barcoded 5' primer and a J-beta primer mix, a second PCR proceeded for roughly 7 to 11 cycles. One entry per CDR3 protein results from TCRdb running MiXCR on the 5' RACE reads. The sample holds 600,000 to 800,000 distinct CDR3 sequences, under 25% seen once. This sequence was found in a man between 65 and 85 years old in good health. Material: blood. This chain uses TRBV7-9 with TRBJ2-2; D may correspond to TRBD1 or TRBD2 (5 bases each). The CDR3 sequence is CASSTRGVKGDTGELFF. The CDR3 DNA is TGTGCCAGCAGCACTAGAGGGGTAAAAGGGGACACCGGGGAGCTGTTTTTT.